This paragraph reports one TCR beta chain. Its antigen is not known. The CDR3 has 16 residues. From germline, CDR1 is SGHTA and CDR2 FQGTGA. Deletions cut 4 bases from V and 1 base from J, with 15 bases between. The repertoire was sequenced with immunoSEQ multiplex PCR; TCRdb's copy has only in-frame clones and lacks some. The top ten hold under 0.2% of the sample, which has about 130,000 clones, just over 90% seen once. The data belong to a study of graft-versus-host responses after intestinal transplantation. Looking at the study overall: Recipients across the board were started on anti-thymocyte globulin induction, then kept on tacrolimus and steroids for two to three years.

Notes on the study in general: Some GvH clones appeared in ileal mucosa or blood before recipient bone marrow. Patients with graft-donor T cell macrochimerism had high graft-versus-host to host-versus-graft clonal ratios in allografts.

This sequence joins TRBV7-3 and TRBJ2-3, with D tentatively TRBD1 (5 bases). Here the sequenced sample was unstimulated CD4+ T cells sorted from spleen or lymph node cells, taken before intestinal transplant. This TCR was sampled from a human donor who received an intestinal transplant. DNA for the CDR3: TGTGCCAGCAGCTCTAGAACAGGTGGGGGCACAGATACGCAGTATTTT. It encodes CASSSRTGGGTDTQYF.